The present TCR beta chain was sequenced within a study of T cell responses to AZD1222 COVID-19 vaccine. Study as a whole: Second-dose recipients at about 4 or about 12 weeks were treated as one pooled group. Whole-study findings and limits: Spike-specific TCR breadth rose after two AZD1222 doses, and depth rose as well. All repertoire sampling was performed exclusively after the peak T cell response. CD4 TCRs linked to vaccination spanned spike, dominating at 160-218 and 743-854.

In regard to this clone: Its antigen is currently unknown.

Assay used: immunoSEQ multiplex PCR; TCRdb lists only in-frame clones, some missing. The repertoire holds 150,000 to 200,000 clones, with 80% to 95% as singletons. CDR1 is LGHNT, CDR2 FRNRAP, per germline. This CDR3 comprises 16 residues. Trimming removed 1 base from V and 4 bases from J; junction bases left unmatched: 7. The chain combines TRBV12-5 with TRBJ1-2, with 9 bases matching TRBD1. The TCR was taken from an adult in good health. The sequences come from peripheral blood, collected on day 0 of AZD1222 vaccination. The CDR3 sequence is CASGLAGQGSLYGYTF. In DNA, the CDR3 is TGTGCTAGTGGTTTGGCGGGACAGGGTAGCCTCTATGGCTACACCTTC. Supplemented by reference TRBV12-5 and TRBJ1-2, the full variable domain reads DARVTQTPRHKVTEMGQEVTMRCQPILGHNTVFWYRQTMMQGLELLAYFRNRAPLDDSGMPKDRFSAEMPDATLATLKIQPSEPRDSAVYFCASGLAGQGSLYGYTFGSGTRLTVV.